These 22 T cell receptor beta chains were sequenced from one sample in a study of shared clonotypes between healthy human individuals. Naive CD8 populations comprised CD45RO-negative cells positively selected for CCR7, excluding terminally differentiated effector memory CD45RA+ cells. Profiling relied on immunoSEQ multiplex PCR, and the TCRdb table lists in-frame clones only, not all of them. The repertoire consists of about 2.2 million clones, with 85% to 95% occurring once and the leading ten covering less than 2%. Sequences were obtained from naive CD8+ T cells from PBMCs. Every receptor here comes from a man between 18 and 35 years old in good health. Some clones in this sample may be carry-over from other donors' samples.

The genes are TRBV6-5 and TRBJ1-2; unclear D gene. The V gene's germline CDR1 is MNHEY and CDR2 SVGAGI. Trimming took 2 bases from V and 2 from J, leaving 12 bases between them. This CDR3 region has 15 residues. CDR3 bases: TGTGCCAGCAGTTACGAATTTAGTCTAAACTATGGCTACACCTTC. Translating gives CASSYEFSLNYGYTF.

This chain links TRBV29-1 with TRBJ2-1; D is ambiguous. In germline, CDR1 is SQVTM, CDR2 ANQGSEA. Trimming pared 1 base from V and 10 bases from J, leaving 11 bases between. CDR3 length equals 12 residues. The CDR3 here is CSVEAPIREQFF. CDR3 in DNA: TGCAGCGTTGAAGCTCCGATCCGAGAGCAGTTCTTC.

The chain is built from TRBV7-8 and TRBJ1-1, with 8 bases aligning to TRBD1. The CDR3 runs to 14 residues. The V segment lost 5 bases and the J segment 10 bases; nucleotides outside the gene matches: 12. Germline V gene lookup returns CDR1 SGHVS and CDR2 FQNEAQ. CDR3: CASSQPGQDVAAFF. DNA for the CDR3: TGTGCCAGCAGCCAACCGGGACAGGACGTGGCAGCTTTCTTT.

To note about this clone: In the same sample, other DNA sequences code for this CDR3. The chain uses TRBV19 and TRBJ2-1; tentative D call: TRBD1 (5 bases). The CDR3 spans 15 residues. V lost 4 bases to trimming and J lost 0 bases, with 10 bases between them. Germline CDR1 and CDR2: LNHDA and SQIVND (reference sequence). The CDR3: CASSRQGSSYNEQFF. In DNA, the CDR3 is TGTGCCAGTAGTAGGCAGGGAAGCTCCTACAATGAGCAGTTCTTC.

The chain carries TRBV4-1 and TRBJ2-1, with no clear D. Germline V CDR1 and CDR2: MGHRA, YSYEKL. There are 12 residues in the CDR3. Trimming cost V 0 bases and J 10 bases, with 7 bases left between them. In DNA form, the CDR3 reads TGCGCCAGCAGCCAAGATTCGCGGGAGCAGTTCTTC. Translation gives CASSQDSREQFF.

The chain is built from TRBV19 and TRBJ2-7; TRBD1 matches at 8 bases. The ends lost 6 bases at V and 5 bases at J; junction bases unmatched: 9. The germline V gene has CDR1 LNHDA and CDR2 SQIVND (reference sequence). The CDR3 covers 14 residues. The CDR3 loop reads CASSPLDRADEQYF. The CDR3 DNA follows: TGTGCCAGTAGCCCCTTGGACAGGGCAGACGAGCAGTACTTC.

This rearrangement joins TRBV5-4 to TRBJ2-2; D gene ambiguous. The CDR3 runs 14 residues. From germline, CDR1 is SGHNT and CDR2 YYREEE (reference sequence). The V end was cut by 0 bases, the J end by 7 bases, with 10 bases between. CDR3 loop: CASSLGELSGELFF. The CDR3 coding sequence is TGTGCCAGCAGCTTGGGGGAACTTAGCGGGGAGCTGTTTTTT. The complete variable domain, with remaining parts taken from reference TRBV5-4 and TRBJ2-2, reads ETGVTQSPTHLIKTRGQQVTLRCSSQSGHNTVSWYQQALGQGPQFIFQYYREEENGRGNFPPRFSGLQFPNYSSELNVNALELDDSALYLCASSLGELSGELFFGEGSRLTVL.

The V gene is TRBV11-2, the J gene TRBJ2-3, with D perhaps TRBD2 (5 bases). The V gene's germline CDR1 is SGHAT and CDR2 FQNNGV. The CDR3 has 16 residues. Trimming cost V 3 bases and J 0 bases, with 13 bases left between them. The CDR3 region has the DNA TGTGCCAGCAGCTTGGGGTGGGAGATTAGCACAGATACGCAGTATTTT. It is translated as CASSLGWEISTDTQYF.

The chain recombines TRBV4-3 with TRBJ1-4; weak D call: TRBD1 (6 bases). V was cut by 0 bases and J by 5 bases, with 13 bases left in between. The CDR3 is made up of 16 amino acids. The germline V gene has CDR1 LGHNA and CDR2 YSLEER. In DNA form, the CDR3 reads TGCGCCAGCAGCCAAGATGGGGACACGAGGAATGAAAAACTGTTTTTT. This codes for CASSQDGDTRNEKLFF.

The rearrangement uses TRBV4-3 and TRBJ2-7, with 10 bases aligning to TRBD2. Germline assignment: CDR1 LGHNA and CDR2 YSLEER. The CDR3 runs to 16 residues. Trimming cost V 3 bases and J 1 base; bases outside gene matches: 6. The CDR3 reads CASSQLAGVRSYEQYF. The CDR3 DNA is TGCGCCAGCAGCCAGCTAGCGGGAGTCCGTTCCTACGAGCAGTACTTC.

The gene calls are TRBV6-5 and TRBJ2-1; 13 bases line up with TRBD2. Germline V CDR1 and CDR2: MNHEY, SVGAGI. This CDR3 is 15 amino acids long. V lost 5 bases to trimming and J lost 6 bases; unmatched junction nucleotides: 4. CDR3 nucleotide sequence: TGTGCCAGCAGTCTAGGGACTAGCGGGACCAATGAGCAGTTCTTC. It translates to CASSLGTSGTNEQFF.

This chain uses TRBV11-3 with TRBJ2-1, with 9 bases lining up with TRBD2. CDR1 is SGHNT, CDR2 YENEEA, per germline. The CDR3 runs to 15 residues. V trimming: 5 bases; J trimming: 2 bases; junction bases outside the gene matches: 4. The CDR3 DNA follows: TGTGCCAGCAGCGAAACTAGCGGGCCCTACAATGAGCAGTTCTTC. Protein: CASSETSGPYNEQFF.

About this clone itself: The identical CDR3 is also encoded by other nucleotide sequences in the sample. V usage is TRBV28 and J usage is TRBJ2-3; 7 positions agree with TRBD1. J gave up 2 bases and V 3 bases, and 2 bases lay outside the gene matches. CDR3 length: 14 residues. Germline V CDR1 and CDR2: MDHEN, SYDVKM. CDR3 bases: TGTGCCAGCAGTTTGGGACAGTCCACAGATACGCAGTATTTT. It yields the protein CASSLGQSTDTQYF.

V gene TRBV27 combines with J gene TRBJ2-7, with TRBD2 as a possible D gene (6 bases). The CDR3 covers 14 residues. Per germline, CDR1 MNHEY and CDR2 SMNVEV (reference sequence). The V end was cut by 6 bases, the J end by 3 bases, with 15 bases between. CDR3 sequence: CASSPTRRSYEQYF. In DNA form, the CDR3 reads TGTGCCAGCAGCCCGACTAGAAGAAGCTACGAGCAGTACTTC.

This clone was seen once. This chain connects TRBV18 to TRBJ1-6, with 7 bases identical to TRBD1. Unmatched junction bases numbered 7, after V lost 4 bases and J lost 10 bases. CDR3 size: 14 residues. Germline assignment: CDR1 KGHSH and CDR2 LQKENI. The CDR3 loop is CASSQTGAVSPLHF. The CDR3, as DNA: TGTGCCAGCTCACAAACAGGGGCGGTATCACCCCTCCACTTT.

V is TRBV19 and J is TRBJ2-1, with D possibly TRBD2 on 5 matching bases. Trimming stripped 7 bases from V and 0 bases from J, with 13 bases between. The CDR3 runs 15 residues. The germline V gene has CDR1 LNHDA and CDR2 SQIVND (reference sequence). CDR3 loop: CASTPREASYNEQFF. In DNA form, the CDR3 reads TGTGCCAGTACCCCGAGGGAAGCCTCCTACAATGAGCAGTTCTTC.

The genes are TRBV27 and TRBJ2-7, with D possibly being TRBD2 (5 bases). V was clipped by 1 base and J by 1 base, with 17 bases between them. CDR3 length equals 17 residues. Germline V gene data show CDR1 as MNHEY and CDR2 as SMNVEV (reference sequence). As DNA, the CDR3 is TGTGCCAGCAGTTTATTATCTGGGAGCGGACCTTCCTACGAGCAGTACTTC. Amino acid sequence: CASSLLSGSGPSYEQYF.

The chain has TRBV5-8 and TRBJ1-1; tentatively, D is TRBD1 (5 bases). Trimming stripped 0 bases from V and 7 bases from J, with 13 bases between. The CDR3 is 14 amino acids. Germline values: CDR1 SGHTS, CDR2 YDEGEE. CDR3 in amino acids: CASSLGRQFLEAFF. The CDR3 nucleotides are TGTGCCAGCAGCTTGGGGAGACAGTTCCTTGAAGCTTTCTTT. Together with reference TRBV5-8 and TRBJ1-1, the CDR3 gives the full variable domain: EAGVTQSPTHLIKTRGQQATLRCSPISGHTSVYWYQQALGLGLQFLLWYDEGEERNRGNFPPRFSGRQFPNYSSELNVNALELEDSALYLCASSLGRQFLEAFFGQGTRLTVV.

The chain combines TRBV7-2 with TRBJ1-2, with a possible D match to TRBD1 (5 bases). V was cut by 1 base and J by 7 bases, with 10 bases left in between. Germline V lookup: CDR1 SGHTA, CDR2 FQGNSA. This CDR3 has 13 amino acids. CDR3 coding DNA: TGTGCCAGCAGCTTAGACCGGGGACCTGGCTACACCTTC. Translating it yields CASSLDRGPGYTF.

The V call is TRBV19, the J call TRBJ2-5, with D perhaps given as TRBD1 or TRBD2 (5 bases each). This CDR3 has 14 residues. With 4 bases removed from V and 2 bases from J, the gap between germline ends came to 11 bases. Germline CDR1 is LNHDA and CDR2 is SQIVND (reference sequence). The CDR3 DNA is TGTGCCAGTAGTACCCCTGGGGGTCAAGAGACCCAGTACTTC. Translating gives CASSTPGGQETQYF. Drawing the rest from reference TRBV19 and TRBJ2-5, the complete variable domain is DGGITQSPKYLFRKEGQNVTLSCEQNLNHDAMYWYRQDPGQGLRLIYYSQIVNDFQKGDIAEGYSVSREKKESFPLTVTSAQKNPTAFYLCASSTPGGQETQYFGPGTRLLVL.

This clone was counted once. Other DNA sequences in this sample translate to the same CDR3. V gene TRBV19 combines with J gene TRBJ2-7; 7 nucleotides match TRBD1. CDR3 size: 15 residues. After removal of 1 base from V and 0 bases from J, the junction contained 3 bases not matched to a gene. In germline, CDR1 is LNHDA, CDR2 SQIVND (reference sequence). The CDR3 sequence is CASSIGRDSSYEQYF. The CDR3 nucleotides read TGTGCCAGTAGTATAGGACGGGACAGCTCCTACGAGCAGTACTTC.

This chain uses TRBV4-1 with TRBJ2-1; D unclear. The germline V and J ends were trimmed by 4 bases and 10 bases, with 17 bases remaining between them. This CDR3 region has 14 residues. CDR1 and CDR2 from the germline V gene are MGHRA and YSYEKL. The CDR3 is CASSLTVEVWEQFF. CDR3 coding DNA: TGCGCCAGCAGCCTCACCGTCGAGGTTTGGGAGCAGTTCTTC.